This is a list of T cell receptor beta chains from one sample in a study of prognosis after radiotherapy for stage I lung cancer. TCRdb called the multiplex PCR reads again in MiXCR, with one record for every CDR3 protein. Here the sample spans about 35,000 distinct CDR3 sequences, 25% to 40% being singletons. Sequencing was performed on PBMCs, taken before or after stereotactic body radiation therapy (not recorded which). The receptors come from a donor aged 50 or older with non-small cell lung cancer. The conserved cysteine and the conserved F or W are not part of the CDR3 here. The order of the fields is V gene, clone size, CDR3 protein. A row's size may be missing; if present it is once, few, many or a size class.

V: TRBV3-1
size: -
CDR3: ASSIWTSGTYEQY

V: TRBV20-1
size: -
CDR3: SAQPSDTQY

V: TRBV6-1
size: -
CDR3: ASRARDSGVVGNQPKH

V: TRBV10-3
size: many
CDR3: ASRAGTDSYEQY

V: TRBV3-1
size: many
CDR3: ASSQSDKNTIY

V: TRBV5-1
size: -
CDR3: ASSFGTGRGDGYT

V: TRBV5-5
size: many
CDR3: ASSWGGGTEAF

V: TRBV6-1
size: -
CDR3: ASRRGEGPLH

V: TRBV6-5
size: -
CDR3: ASSDSRSSYNEQF

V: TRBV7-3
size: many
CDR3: ASSLTWRGGVNEQF

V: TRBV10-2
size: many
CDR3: ASSESFRTGSTDTQY

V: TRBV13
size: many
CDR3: ASSSDAGHLTTEAF

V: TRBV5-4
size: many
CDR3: ASSFRQGEQLRAGGYT

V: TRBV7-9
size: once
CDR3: ASSLAVTGGNEQF

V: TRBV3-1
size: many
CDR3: ASSSKRGNGNTEAF

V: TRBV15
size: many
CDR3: ATSRVSNEQF

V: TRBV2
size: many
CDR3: ASIPREVDEQY

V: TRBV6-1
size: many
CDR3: ASSVPQSSGNTIY

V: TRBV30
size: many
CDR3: AWSPSRDQPQH

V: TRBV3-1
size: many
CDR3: ASSQGESLGSPLH

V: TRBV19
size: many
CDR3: ASSPIDRSTDTQY

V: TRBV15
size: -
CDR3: ATSREGQEVPEQY

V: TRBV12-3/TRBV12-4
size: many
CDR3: ASSLNRGKAF

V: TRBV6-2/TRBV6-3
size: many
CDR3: ASSYGTGNGYT

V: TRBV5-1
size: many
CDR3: ASSFESGTSGGTDTQY

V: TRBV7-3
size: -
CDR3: ASSLTGGPSYEQY

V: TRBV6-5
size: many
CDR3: ASSLSPTGTGYT

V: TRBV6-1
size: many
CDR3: ASTYLGSSGANVLT

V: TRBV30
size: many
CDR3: AWSRGRELSNQPQH

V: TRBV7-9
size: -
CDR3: ASSLTHTDTQY

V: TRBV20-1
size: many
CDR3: SAPPAGLAGETQY

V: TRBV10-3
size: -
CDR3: AISAGQRSNTEAF

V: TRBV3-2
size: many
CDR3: ASSQDFLEQY

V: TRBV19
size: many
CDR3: ASSYESTNEDTQY

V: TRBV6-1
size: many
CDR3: ASRETNYGYT

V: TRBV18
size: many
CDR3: ASSDVRDTQY

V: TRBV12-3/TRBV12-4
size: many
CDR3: ASSLTSGGAGGEQF

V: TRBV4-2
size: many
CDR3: ASSQSTGVDYGYT

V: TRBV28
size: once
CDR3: ASSLGGAGKNTQAF

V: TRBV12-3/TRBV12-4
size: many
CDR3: ASSWSGTEAF

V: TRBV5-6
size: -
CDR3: ASSRIGLGPVEQF

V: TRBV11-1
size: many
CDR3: ASSLNRFNEQF

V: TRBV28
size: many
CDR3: ASSTRQGITEAF

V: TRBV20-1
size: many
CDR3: SAGLAGYTDTQY

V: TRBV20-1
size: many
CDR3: SARDGTPYEQY

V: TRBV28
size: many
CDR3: ASSFGGTPLREQF

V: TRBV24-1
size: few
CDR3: ATSDQGQEADTQY

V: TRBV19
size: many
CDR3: ASSIAGSTDTQY

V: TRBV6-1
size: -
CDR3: ASSQGEDTEAF

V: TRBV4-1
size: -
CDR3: ASSQDRSGQGLSYEQY